These 3 T cell receptor beta chains originate from one sample sequenced in a study of shared clonotypes between healthy human individuals. This table comes from immunoSEQ multiplex PCR, and its TCRdb copy is limited to in-frame clones, with some not included. Among 780,000 or so clones listed, 55% to 75% were seen once. Sequencing used memory CD4+ T cells sorted from blood. Subset here: CD45RA-negative fraction. These receptors all stem from a woman younger than 45 in good health.

The rearrangement uses TRBV28 and TRBJ1-5, with TRBD1 as a possible D gene (5 bases). The CDR3 is made up of 16 amino acids. V gave up 8 bases and J gave up 0 bases, with 17 bases separating them. CDR1 and CDR2 (germline): MDHEN, SYDVKM. CDR3 region: CASGTYALDSNQPQHF. The CDR3 DNA reads as TGTGCCAGCGGGACCTACGCATTGGATAGCAATCAGCCCCAGCATTTT.

This chain connects TRBV5-4 to TRBJ2-7; 9 bases fit TRBD1. V shed 1 base, J shed 7 bases, and the junction held 9 bases outside the gene matches. The germline V gene has CDR1 SGHNT and CDR2 YYREEE (reference sequence). This CDR3 is built from 15 residues. DNA of the CDR3: TGTGCCAGCAGCTTGCGGGGACAGGGATATGGAGAGCAGTACTTC. Its translation is CASSLRGQGYGEQYF.

The gene calls are TRBV18 and TRBJ2-3, with 10 bases identical to TRBD2. V gave up 5 bases and J gave up 6 bases; unmatched junction bases: 2. The CDR3 loop spans 13 amino acids. The germline CDR1 and CDR2 sequences are KGHSH and LQKENI. This chain's CDR3 is CASSKLAGDTQYF. DNA of the CDR3: TGTGCCAGCTCAAAACTAGCGGGGGATACGCAGTATTTT.